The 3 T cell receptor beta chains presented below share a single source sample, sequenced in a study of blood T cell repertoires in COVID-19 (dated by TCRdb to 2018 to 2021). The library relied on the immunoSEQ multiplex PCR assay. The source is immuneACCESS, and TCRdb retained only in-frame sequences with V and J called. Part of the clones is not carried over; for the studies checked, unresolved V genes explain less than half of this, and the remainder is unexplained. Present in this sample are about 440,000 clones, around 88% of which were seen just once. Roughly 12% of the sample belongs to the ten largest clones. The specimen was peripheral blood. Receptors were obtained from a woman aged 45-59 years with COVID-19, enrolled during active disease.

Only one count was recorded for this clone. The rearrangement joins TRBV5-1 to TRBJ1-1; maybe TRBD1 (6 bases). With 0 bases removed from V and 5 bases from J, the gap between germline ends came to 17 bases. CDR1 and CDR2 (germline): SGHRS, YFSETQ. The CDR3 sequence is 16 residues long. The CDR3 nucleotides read TGCGCCAGCAGCTTGGTTGGACGGCTAAGGGGGACTGAAGCTTTCTTT. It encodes CASSLVGRLRGTEAFF.

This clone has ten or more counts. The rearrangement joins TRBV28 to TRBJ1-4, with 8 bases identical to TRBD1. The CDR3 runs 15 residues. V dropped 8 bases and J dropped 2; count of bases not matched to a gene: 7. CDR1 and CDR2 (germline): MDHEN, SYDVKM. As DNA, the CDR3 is TGTGCCAGCCGCCCAGGGGGCAGGACTAATGAAAAACTGTTTTTT. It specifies CASRPGGRTNEKLFF. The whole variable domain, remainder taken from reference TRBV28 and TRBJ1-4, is DVKVTQSSRYLVKRTGEKVFLECVQDMDHENMFWYRQDPGLGLRLIYFSYDVKMKEKGDIPEGYSVSREKKERFSLILESASTNQTSMYLCASRPGGRTNEKLFFGSGTQLSVL.

The CDR3 sequence: CASSPDYNYGYTF. DNA of the CDR3: TGCGCCAGCAGCCCAGACTACAACTATGGCTACACCTTC. The rearrangement uses TRBV5-1 and TRBJ1-2, with D unresolved. The length of the CDR3 is 13 residues. Per germline, CDR1 SGHRS and CDR2 YFSETQ. V lost 4 bases and J lost 2, with 9 bases in between.